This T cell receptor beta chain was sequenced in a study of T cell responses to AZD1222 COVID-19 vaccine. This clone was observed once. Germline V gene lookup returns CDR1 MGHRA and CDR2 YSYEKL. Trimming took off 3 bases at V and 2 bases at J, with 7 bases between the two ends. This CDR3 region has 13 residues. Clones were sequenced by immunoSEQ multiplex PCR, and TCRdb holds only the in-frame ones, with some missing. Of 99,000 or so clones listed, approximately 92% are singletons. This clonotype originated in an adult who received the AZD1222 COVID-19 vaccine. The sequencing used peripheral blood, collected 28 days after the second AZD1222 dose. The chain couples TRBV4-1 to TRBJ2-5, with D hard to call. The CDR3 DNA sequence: TGCGCCAGCAGCCAGTGGCGGCAAGAGACCCAGTACTTC. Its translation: CASSQWRQETQYF.